The 8 T cell receptor beta chains listed next were all sequenced from one sample in a study of cytomegalovirus exposure and HLA in healthy donors. The primer mix had 60 Vbeta and 13 Jbeta primers. TCRdb keeps only in-frame clones here, not all; method: immunoSEQ multiplex PCR. The sample lists roughly 61,000 clones, around 84% seen once, with about 6.5% in the top ten. Source material: PBMCs. Receptors were obtained from a male donor in good health and CMV-seronegative.

The rearrangement uses TRBV13 and TRBJ2-7, with D possibly TRBD1 on 6 matching bases. Trimming removed 0 bases at V and 4 bases at J, with 16 bases between. The CDR3 totals 16 residues. Germline CDR1 is PRHDT and CDR2 is FYEKMQ (reference sequence). CDR3 region: CASSLGGRGVVYEQYF. In DNA, the CDR3 is TGTGCCAGCAGCTTAGGTGGCAGGGGAGTAGTGTACGAGCAGTACTTC.

This chain links TRBV7-8 with TRBJ2-1; D might be TRBD2 (7 bases). V was cut by 5 bases and J by 9 bases, with 23 bases left in between. Germline CDR1 SGHVS, CDR2 FQNEAQ. This CDR3 is built from 16 residues. For the CDR3, the DNA is TGTGCCAGCAGCCCCCTCGGGGGGCACCGTGGCAGTGAGCAGTTCTTC. It is translated as CASSPLGGHRGSEQFF.

V gene TRBV30 combines with J gene TRBJ1-5; the match to TRBD1 covers 7 bases. J gave up 6 bases and V 2 bases, and 10 bases lay outside the gene matches. CDR1 GTSNPN and CDR2 SVGIG come from the germline V gene (reference sequence). The CDR3 covers 15 residues. CDR3 in amino acids: CAWSPGTAWRQPQHF. The CDR3 coding sequence is TGTGCCTGGAGTCCCGGGACAGCTTGGCGTCAGCCCCAGCATTTT. Drawing the rest from reference TRBV30 and TRBJ1-5, the complete variable domain is SQTIHQWPATLVQPVGSPLSLECTVEGTSNPNLYWYRQAAGRGLQLLFYSVGIGQISSEVPQNLSASRPQDRQFILSSKKLLLSDSGFYLCAWSPGTAWRQPQHFGDGTRLSIL.

This chain connects TRBV4-3 to TRBJ2-2; tentative D call: TRBD2 (7 bases). Trimming pared 3 bases from V and 3 bases from J, leaving 14 bases between. The length of the CDR3 is 16 residues. CDR1 LGHNA and CDR2 YSLEER come from the germline V gene. CDR3 loop: CASSQDRGGHTGELFF. CDR3 DNA sequence: TGCGCCAGCAGCCAGGATAGGGGGGGGCACACCGGGGAGCTGTTTTTT.

This clone was detected only a few times. The chain uses TRBV13 and TRBJ2-1, with a weak D call TRBD1 (6 bases). There are 14 residues in the CDR3. Trimming took off 5 bases at V and 7 bases at J, with 15 bases between the two ends. Germline loops: CDR1 PRHDT, CDR2 FYEKMQ (reference sequence). In DNA form, the CDR3 reads TGTGCCAGCAGCGACAGGACCCTCGGGAATGAGCAGTTCTTC. Amino acid sequence: CASSDRTLGNEQFF.

The chain employs TRBV6-4 and TRBJ2-3, with D possibly matching TRBD1 (5 bases). There are 15 residues in the CDR3. V lost 6 bases and J lost 6, with 19 bases in between. Germline CDR1 is MRHNA and CDR2 is SNTAGT. This CDR3 is CASSIGAALGDTQYF. In nucleotides, the CDR3 is TGTGCCAGCAGCATTGGGGCAGCCTTAGGCGATACGCAGTATTTT.

The chain employs TRBV30 and TRBJ1-1; D remains unclear. V lost 3 bases and J 1 base, leaving 18 bases between the germline ends. This CDR3 has 16 residues. Germline lookup yields CDR1 GTSNPN and CDR2 SVGIG (reference sequence). The CDR3 coding sequence is TGTGCCTGGAGGACCCCCGGGTTAGTTGAGAACACTGAAGCTTTCTTT. This codes for CAWRTPGLVENTEAFF.

CDR3 sequence: CASSLRDREGETQYF. The CDR3 nucleotides are TGTGCCAGCAGCCTCCGGGACAGGGAGGGTGAGACCCAGTACTTC. The rearrangement links TRBV9 to TRBJ2-5, with 9 bases lining up with TRBD1. V lost 4 bases, J lost 5 bases, and 9 bases stayed unmatched. Germline V gives CDR1 SGDLS, CDR2 YYNGEE. CDR3 length: 15 amino acids.